The 15 T cell receptor beta chains below were found in one sample sequenced in a study of OX40 agonist ivuxolimab in advanced cancers. Assay used: immunoSEQ multiplex PCR; TCRdb lists only in-frame clones, some missing. The sample contains roughly 18,000 clones, approximately 80% of which appear only once. Sequencing was performed on CD4+ or CD8+ T cells sorted from blood, taken in a trial of the OX40 agonist ivuxolimab. All receptors derive from an adult with an advanced solid tumor such as melanoma, head and neck, liver or kidney cancer.

This clone appeared a single time. The rearrangement joins TRBV5-6 to TRBJ2-6, with no clear D. V gave up 4 bases and J gave up 0 bases, with 8 bases separating them. Germline V gene lookup returns CDR1 SGHDT and CDR2 YYEEEE. The CDR3 spans 15 residues. The CDR3 DNA reads TGTGCCAGCAGCCCACAAGGCTCTGGGGCCAACGTCCTGACTTTC. Amino acids: CASSPQGSGANVLTF.

The chain is built from TRBV7-7 and TRBJ2-7; D unresolved. Germline-derived CDR1 and CDR2 are SSHAT and FNYEAQ (reference sequence). CDR3 length: 13 residues. Trimming cost V 1 base and J 3 bases, with 7 bases left between them. CDR3 coding DNA: TGTGCCAGCAGCTTAGGGGCCAGCTACGAGCAGTACTTC. Encoded protein: CASSLGASYEQYF. Using reference TRBV7-7 and TRBJ2-7 for the parts outside the CDR3, the full variable domain is GAGVSQSPRYKVTKRGQDVTLRCDPISSHATLYWYQQALGQGPEFLTYFNYEAQPDKSGLPSDRFSAERPEGSISTLTIQRTEQRDSAMYRCASSLGASYEQYFGPGTRLTVT.

The chain couples TRBV5-1 to TRBJ2-7, with 8 bases lining up with TRBD2. V lost 1 base and J lost 6; bases outside the gene matches: 0. Germline-derived CDR1 and CDR2 are SGHRS and YFSETQ. This CDR3 is built from 12 residues. CDR3 sequence (DNA): TGCGCCAGCAGCTTGCGGGGGGGCGAGCAGTACTTC. It encodes CASSLRGGEQYF. Filled out from reference TRBV5-1 and TRBJ2-7, the complete variable domain reads KAGVTQTPRYLIKTRGQQVTLSCSPISGHRSVSWYQQTPGQGLQFLFEYFSETQRNKGNFPGRFSGRQFSNSRSEMNVSTLELGDSALYLCASSLRGGEQYFGPGTRLTVT.

CDR3 bases: TGTGCCAGCAGCTTACCGGGGACAGCCTCTGGAAACACCATATATTTT. Its protein product is CASSLPGTASGNTIYF. This chain connects TRBV7-9 to TRBJ1-3; 7 positions agree with TRBD1. The CDR3 is made up of 16 amino acids. The germline CDR1 and CDR2 sequences are SEHNR and FQNEAQ (reference sequence). V dropped 2 bases and J dropped 0; count of bases not matched to a gene: 4.

The CDR3 sequence is CASSEVGNSPLHF. The DNA for the CDR3 is TGTGCCAGCAGTGAAGTTGGTAATTCACCCCTCCACTTT. This chain joins TRBV6-1 and TRBJ1-6; D gene uncertain. Germline V gene sequence: CDR1 MNHNS, CDR2 SASEGT. V was pared by 1 base and J by 6 bases, with 4 bases between. The length of the CDR3 is 13 residues.

V and J are TRBV7-9 and TRBJ2-7; the D gene is possibly TRBD2 (6 bases). CDR3 length: 15 residues. In germline, CDR1 is SEHNR, CDR2 FQNEAQ (reference sequence). V was clipped by 5 bases and J by 2 bases, with 16 bases between them. The CDR3 sequence is CASSRPGDFPYEQYF. The CDR3, as DNA: TGTGCCAGCAGCCGACCCGGGGACTTCCCCTACGAGCAGTACTTC.

This chain connects TRBV5-6 to TRBJ2-1; D is unresolved. Germline V CDR1 and CDR2: SGHDT, YYEEEE. The CDR3 is 11 amino acids. Trimming pared 4 bases from V and 8 bases from J, leaving 7 bases between. For the CDR3, the DNA is TGTGCCAGCAGCGTTAGGTATGAGCAGTTCTTC. Translated, it gives CASSVRYEQFF.

The chain links TRBV7-2 to TRBJ1-1; no definite D call. Deletions cut 4 bases from V and 4 bases from J, with 10 bases between. This CDR3 has 13 residues. Germline V gene lookup returns CDR1 SGHTA and CDR2 FQGNSA. The CDR3 region has the DNA TGTGCCAGCAGCTATCAACAGAGCACTGAAGCTTTCTTT. Translated: CASSYQQSTEAFF.

The V gene is TRBV5-8, the J gene TRBJ2-5; TRBD2 is a possible D gene (5 bases). Germline loops: CDR1 SGHTS, CDR2 YDEGEE. The V and J ends lost 3 bases and 2 bases respectively, with 17 bases between them. The CDR3 is 16 amino acids. The CDR3 reads CASSWGVGANQETQYF. In nucleotides, the CDR3 is TGTGCCAGCAGCTGGGGAGTGGGCGCCAATCAAGAGACCCAGTACTTC.

This chain joins TRBV7-3 and TRBJ2-5; possible D gene TRBD2, 6 bases. Germline lookup yields CDR1 SGHTA and CDR2 FQGTGA. The length of the CDR3 is 14 residues. The V gene lost 6 bases and the J gene lost 3 bases, with 14 bases spanning the gap. CDR3 sequence reads: CASSRGGGKETQYF. DNA for the CDR3: TGTGCCAGCAGTAGGGGAGGCGGAAAAGAGACCCAGTACTTC.

The V and J genes are TRBV2 and TRBJ2-3; D gene ambiguous. There are 13 residues in the CDR3. Trimming took 7 bases from V and 0 from J, leaving 8 bases between them. CDR1 is SNHLY and CDR2 is FYNNEI in the germline V gene. The CDR3 region has the DNA TGTGCCAGCACTCGCTTTAGCACAGATACGCAGTATTTT. This encodes CASTRFSTDTQYF.

This clone was observed a few times. J is TRBJ1-2 and V is TRBV5-1; D is perhaps TRBD1 (5 bases). V was clipped by 4 bases and J by 6 bases, with 19 bases between them. CDR1 and CDR2 from the germline V gene are SGHRS and YFSETQ. This CDR3 has 15 residues. The CDR3 nucleotides read TGCGCCAGCAGCCTCGGGGGGGATATGGTAGATGGCTACACCTTC. As protein: CASSLGGDMVDGYTF.

V and J are TRBV7-9 and TRBJ2-5; TRBD2 matches at 7 bases. The CDR3 extends over 14 amino acids. In germline, CDR1 is SEHNR, CDR2 FQNEAQ (reference sequence). With V trimmed by 1 base and J by 4 bases, 3 bases remained unmatched. The CDR3 DNA reads as TGTGCCAGCAGCTTAGAGGGCGGGAGAGAGACCCAGTACTTC. Its protein is CASSLEGGRETQYF.

This clone showed up just once. This chain uses TRBV28 with TRBJ1-4, with D maybe TRBD1 (6 bases). The CDR3 is 15 amino acids. Trimming left V 3 bases short and J 8 bases short, with 16 bases between. Germline loops: CDR1 MDHEN, CDR2 SYDVKM. The CDR3 protein is CASSLVGRGWEKLFF. The DNA of the CDR3 is TGTGCCAGCAGTTTGGTTGGCAGGGGCTGGGAAAAACTGTTTTTT.

V is TRBV6-1 and J is TRBJ1-2, with TRBD1 matching 7 bases. Germline values: CDR1 MNHNS, CDR2 SASEGT. V gave up 8 bases and J gave up 4 bases; unmatched junction bases: 10. The CDR3 is made up of 14 amino acids. In nucleotides, the CDR3 is TGTGCCAGCCGACCCAGGGGGGATGGCTATGGCTACACCTTC. It yields the protein CASRPRGDGYGYTF.